The 11 T cell receptor beta chains in this list originate from one sample, sequenced in a study of T cell repertoires in cytomegalovirus infection. TCRdb re-called the reads with MiXCR, one entry per CDR3 protein. Found here are around 260,000 distinct CDR3 sequences, around 8.7% of them singletons; the top ten hold more than 13%. Sequencing input: PBMCs. These receptors all stem from a human donor in good health (CMV status not recorded). Some clones in this sample may be carry-over from other donors' samples.

The chain joins TRBV2 to TRBJ2-3; 8 bases line up with TRBD1. This CDR3 comprises 13 residues. V lost 8 bases, J lost 2 bases, and 3 bases stayed unmatched. The germline CDR1 and CDR2 sequences are SNHLY and FYNNEI. The CDR3 DNA is TGTGCCAGCGACAGGGGCCCCACAGATACGCAGTATTTT. As protein: CASDRGPTDTQYF.

This clonotype turned up a few times. This sequence joins TRBV20-1 and TRBJ2-5; D possibly corresponds to TRBD1 (7 bases). This CDR3 has 13 residues. CDR1 is DFQATT, CDR2 SNEGSKA, per germline (reference sequence). The V and J ends lost 6 bases and 5 bases respectively, with 16 bases between them. Here the CDR3 DNA reads TGCAGTGCCGGACAGGAGGGGAGGGAGACCCAGTACTTC. Amino acids: CSAGQEGRETQYF.

This clonotype was recorded many times. The genes are TRBV7-2 and TRBJ1-1; 9 bases are shared with TRBD1. CDR1 and CDR2 from the germline V gene are SGHTA and FQGNSA. The CDR3 is made up of 13 amino acids. After removal of 5 bases from V and 11 bases from J, the junction contained 9 bases not matched to a gene. DNA for the CDR3: TGTGCCAGCAGCCTTACAGGGGGCAGTTTGGCTTTCTTT. Protein: CASSLTGGSLAFF.

This clonotype was seen many times. The gene calls are TRBV11-3 and TRBJ2-7; D might be TRBD1 or TRBD2, each matching 5 bases. Germline V gene data show CDR1 as SGHNT and CDR2 as YENEEA. The CDR3 totals 16 residues. V was pared by 7 bases and J by 2 bases, with 21 bases between. The CDR3 loop reads CASTLNARDHPYEQYF. CDR3 nucleotides: TGTGCCAGCACTCTTAACGCACGGGACCACCCCTACGAGCAGTACTTC. The complete variable domain, with remaining parts taken from reference TRBV11-3 and TRBJ2-7, reads EAGVVQSPRYKIIEKKQPVAFWCNPISGHNTLYWYLQNLGQGPELLIRYENEEAVDDSQLPKDRFSAERLKGVDSTLKIQPAELGDSAVYLCASTLNARDHPYEQYFGPGTRLTVT.

This clonotype showed up just a few times. The CDR3 reads CASSLVRGYNEKLFF. The DNA for the CDR3 is TGTGCCAGCAGCTTAGTCCGGGGCTACAATGAAAAACTGTTTTTT. This chain joins TRBV7-2 and TRBJ1-4; a weak D match, TRBD1 (5 bases). The V gene's germline CDR1 is SGHTA and CDR2 FQGNSA. The CDR3 consists of 15 residues. Between the trimmed V and J ends, which lost 1 base and 5 bases, there was a span of 11 bases.

The CDR3 nucleotides read TGCGCCAGCAGCCTACAGGCCCAGGGAACATATAATTCACCCCTCCACTTT. Translation gives CASSLQAQGTYNSPLHF. The chain is built from TRBV5-1 and TRBJ1-6; perhaps TRBD1 as D (5 bases). Germline V CDR1 and CDR2: SGHRS, YFSETQ. V lost 4 bases to trimming and J lost 4 bases, with 18 bases between them. The CDR3 consists of 17 residues.

The genes are TRBV29-1 and TRBJ2-6, with no clear D. Trimming removed 4 bases at V and 4 bases at J, with 2 bases between. CDR1 and CDR2 from the germline V gene are SQVTM and ANQGSEA. The CDR3 is 11 residues long. Written as DNA, the CDR3 is TGCAGCGTTGGGGGGGCCAACGTCCTGACTTTC. Translation gives CSVGGANVLTF.

This clonotype was observed a handful of times. The V call is TRBV30, the J call TRBJ2-7, with 10 bases matching TRBD2. V lost 4 bases to trimming and J lost 6 bases; unmatched junction nucleotides: 3. Germline V gene sequence: CDR1 GTSNPN, CDR2 SVGIG (reference sequence). The CDR3 runs 12 residues. This CDR3 is CAWTSGSFEQYF. For the CDR3, the DNA is TGTGCCTGGACTAGCGGGAGTTTCGAGCAGTACTTC.

This clonotype has a count of ten or more. The gene calls are TRBV6-1 and TRBJ2-7; D tentatively reads TRBD1 or TRBD2 (5 bases each). The CDR3 consists of 16 residues. Looked up from germline, CDR1 is MNHNS and CDR2 is SASEGT. V gave up 8 bases and J gave up 3 bases, with 23 bases separating them. CDR3: CASRPRWGGSGYEQYF. The CDR3 nucleotides read TGTGCCAGCCGGCCAAGATGGGGCGGGTCGGGCTACGAGCAGTACTTC.

In this sample, this clonotype turned up many times. The chain couples TRBV7-8 to TRBJ2-1, with a tentative D call TRBD2 (6 bases). The CDR3 is 13 amino acids. V lost 5 bases and J lost 9, with 14 bases in between. From germline, CDR1 is SGHVS and CDR2 FQNEAQ. The CDR3 region has the DNA TGTGCCAGCAGCCGCACTAGCCAGCGTGAGCAGTTCTTC. Protein sequence: CASSRTSQREQFF.

Ten or more counts support this clonotype. The genes are TRBV12-3 or TRBV12-4 and TRBJ1-6; 10 nucleotides align to TRBD1. V lost 0 bases and J lost 10; bases outside the gene matches: 6. The CDR3 contains 16 residues. CDR3 loop: CASSLAGTGARSPLHF. The CDR3 DNA is TGTGCCAGCAGTTTAGCGGGGACAGGGGCAAGGTCACCCCTCCACTTT.